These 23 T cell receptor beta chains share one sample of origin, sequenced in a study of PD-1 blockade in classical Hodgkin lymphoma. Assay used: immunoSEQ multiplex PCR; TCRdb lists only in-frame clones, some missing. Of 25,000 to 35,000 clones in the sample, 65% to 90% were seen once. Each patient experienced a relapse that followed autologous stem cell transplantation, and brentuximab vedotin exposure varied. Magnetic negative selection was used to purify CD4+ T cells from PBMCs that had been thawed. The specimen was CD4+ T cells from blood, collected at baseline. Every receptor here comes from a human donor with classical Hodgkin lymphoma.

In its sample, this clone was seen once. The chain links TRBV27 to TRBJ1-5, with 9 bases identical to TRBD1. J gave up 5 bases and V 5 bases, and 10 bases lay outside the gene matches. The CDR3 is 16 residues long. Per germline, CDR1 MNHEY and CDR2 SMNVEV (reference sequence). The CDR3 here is CASSPLGQGKDQPQHF. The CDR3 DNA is TGTGCCAGCAGTCCCCTGGGACAGGGAAAAGATCAGCCCCAGCATTTT.

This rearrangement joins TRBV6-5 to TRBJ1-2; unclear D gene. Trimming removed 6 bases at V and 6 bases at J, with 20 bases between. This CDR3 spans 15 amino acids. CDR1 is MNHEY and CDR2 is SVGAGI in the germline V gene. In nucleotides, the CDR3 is TGTGCCAGCAGACGCCAATCCCTGGAAAGGGATGGCTACACCTTC. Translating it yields CASRRQSLERDGYTF.

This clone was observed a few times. CDR3 DNA: TGCAGCGTTCAGGGAGTCCCCGATCAGCCCCAGCATTTT. As protein: CSVQGVPDQPQHF. The gene calls are TRBV29-1 and TRBJ1-5; possible D gene TRBD1, 5 bases. There are 13 residues in the CDR3. Trimming removed 5 bases at V and 5 bases at J, with 13 bases between. CDR1 and CDR2 from the germline V gene are SQVTM and ANQGSEA.

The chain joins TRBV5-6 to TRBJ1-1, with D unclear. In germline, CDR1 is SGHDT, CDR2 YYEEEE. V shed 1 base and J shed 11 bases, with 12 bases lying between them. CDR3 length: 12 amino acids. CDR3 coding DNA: TGTGCCAGCAGCTTGCAGTCGGGGAGGGCTTTCTTT. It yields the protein CASSLQSGRAFF.

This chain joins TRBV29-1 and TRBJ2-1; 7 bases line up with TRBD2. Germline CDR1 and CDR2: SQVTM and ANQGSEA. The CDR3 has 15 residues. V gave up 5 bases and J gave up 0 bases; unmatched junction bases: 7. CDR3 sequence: CSVPRAGTSYNEQFF. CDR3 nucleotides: TGCAGCGTTCCCAGAGCGGGGACCTCCTACAATGAGCAGTTCTTC.

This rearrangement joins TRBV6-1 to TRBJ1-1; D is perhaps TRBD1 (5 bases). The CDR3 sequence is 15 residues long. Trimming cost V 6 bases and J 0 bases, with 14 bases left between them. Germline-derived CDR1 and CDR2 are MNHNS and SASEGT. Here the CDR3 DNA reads TGTGCCAGCAGCGGCCAGGGACTGCTGAACACTGAAGCTTTCTTT. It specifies CASSGQGLLNTEAFF.

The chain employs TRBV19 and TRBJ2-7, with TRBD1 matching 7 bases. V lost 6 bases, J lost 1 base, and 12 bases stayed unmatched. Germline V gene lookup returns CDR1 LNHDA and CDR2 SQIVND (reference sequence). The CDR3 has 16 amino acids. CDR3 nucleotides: TGTGCCAGTAGCATCTATGGGGACAGCCGTTCCTACGAGCAGTACTTC. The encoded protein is CASSIYGDSRSYEQYF. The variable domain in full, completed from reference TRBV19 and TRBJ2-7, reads DGGITQSPKYLFRKEGQNVTLSCEQNLNHDAMYWYRQDPGQGLRLIYYSQIVNDFQKGDIAEGYSVSREKKESFPLTVTSAQKNPTAFYLCASSIYGDSRSYEQYFGPGTRLTVT.

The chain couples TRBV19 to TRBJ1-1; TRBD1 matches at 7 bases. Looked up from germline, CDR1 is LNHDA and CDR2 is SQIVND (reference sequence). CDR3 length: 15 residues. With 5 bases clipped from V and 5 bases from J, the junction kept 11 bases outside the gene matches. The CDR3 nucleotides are TGTGCCAGTAGTTACGAAGGGAGGGGGCTTACTGAAGCTTTCTTT. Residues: CASSYEGRGLTEAFF. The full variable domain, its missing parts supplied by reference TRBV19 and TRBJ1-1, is DGGITQSPKYLFRKEGQNVTLSCEQNLNHDAMYWYRQDPGQGLRLIYYSQIVNDFQKGDIAEGYSVSREKKESFPLTVTSAQKNPTAFYLCASSYEGRGLTEAFFGQGTRLTVV.

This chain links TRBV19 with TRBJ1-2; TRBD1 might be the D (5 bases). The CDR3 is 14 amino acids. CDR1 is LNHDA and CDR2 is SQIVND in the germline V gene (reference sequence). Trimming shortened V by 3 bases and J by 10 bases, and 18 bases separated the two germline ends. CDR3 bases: TGTGCCAGTAGTATTCAGGAAGCGGGGGGTGACTACACCTTC. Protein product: CASSIQEAGGDYTF.

The CDR3 region is CASSLEGGTTTDTQYF. The CDR3 nucleotides read TGTGCCAGCAGTTTAGAAGGAGGGACCACCACAGATACGCAGTATTTT. The genes are TRBV27 and TRBJ2-3; a weak D match, TRBD2 (6 bases). Trimming pared 2 bases from V and 2 bases from J, leaving 14 bases between. CDR1 MNHEY and CDR2 SMNVEV come from the germline V gene (reference sequence). The CDR3 covers 16 residues.

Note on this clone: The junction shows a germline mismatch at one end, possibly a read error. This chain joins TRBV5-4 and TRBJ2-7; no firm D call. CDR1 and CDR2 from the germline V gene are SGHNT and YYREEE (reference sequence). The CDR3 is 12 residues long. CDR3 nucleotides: TGTGCCAGCAGCTTGCCTTTTGGACCGCAGAACTTC. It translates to CASSLPFGPQNF.

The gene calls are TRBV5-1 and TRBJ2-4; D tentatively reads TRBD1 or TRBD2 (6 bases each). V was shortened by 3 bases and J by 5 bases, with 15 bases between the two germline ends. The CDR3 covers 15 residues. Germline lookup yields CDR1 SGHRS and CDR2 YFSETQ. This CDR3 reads CASSSGAAGENIQYF. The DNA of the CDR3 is TGCGCCAGCAGCTCGGGGGCGGCAGGGGAAAACATTCAGTACTTC.

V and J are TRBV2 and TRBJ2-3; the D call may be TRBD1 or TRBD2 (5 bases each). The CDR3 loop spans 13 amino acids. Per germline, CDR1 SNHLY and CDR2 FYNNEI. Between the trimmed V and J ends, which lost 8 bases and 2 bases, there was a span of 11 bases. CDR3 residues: CASRRDPTDTQYF. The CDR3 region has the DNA TGTGCCAGCCGAAGGGACCCCACAGATACGCAGTATTTT.

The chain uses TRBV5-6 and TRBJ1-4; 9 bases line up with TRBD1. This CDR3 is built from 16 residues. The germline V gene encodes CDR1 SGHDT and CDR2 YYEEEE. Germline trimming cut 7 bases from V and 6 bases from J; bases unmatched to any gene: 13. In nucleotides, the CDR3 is TGTGCCAGCTTCTCGTACGGCACAGGGGGCTATGAAAAACTGTTTTTT. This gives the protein CASFSYGTGGYEKLFF. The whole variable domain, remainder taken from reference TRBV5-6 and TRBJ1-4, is DAGVTQSPTHLIKTRGQQVTLRCSPKSGHDTVSWYQQALGQGPQFIFQYYEEEERQRGNFPDRFSGHQFPNYSSELNVNALLLGDSALYLCASFSYGTGGYEKLFFGSGTQLSVL.

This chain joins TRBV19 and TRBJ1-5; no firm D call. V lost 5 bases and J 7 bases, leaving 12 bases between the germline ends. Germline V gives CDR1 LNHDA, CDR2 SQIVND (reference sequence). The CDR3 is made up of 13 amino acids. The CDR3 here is CASSQLVSQPQHF. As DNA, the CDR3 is TGTGCCAGTAGTCAACTGGTTAGCCAGCCCCAGCATTTT.

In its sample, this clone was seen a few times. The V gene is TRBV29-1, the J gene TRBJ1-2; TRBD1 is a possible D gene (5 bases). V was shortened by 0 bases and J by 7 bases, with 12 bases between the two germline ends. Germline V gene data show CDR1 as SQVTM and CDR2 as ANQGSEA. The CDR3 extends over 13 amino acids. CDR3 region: CSVEDRGGRGYTF. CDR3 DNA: TGCAGCGTTGAAGATCGGGGCGGACGTGGCTACACCTTC.

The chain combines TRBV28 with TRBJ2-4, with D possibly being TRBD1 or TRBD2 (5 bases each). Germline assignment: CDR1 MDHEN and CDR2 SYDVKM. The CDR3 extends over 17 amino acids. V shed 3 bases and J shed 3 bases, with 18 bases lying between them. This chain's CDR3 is CASSFRTSGRGKNIQYF. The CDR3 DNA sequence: TGTGCCAGCAGTTTTCGAACCTCAGGGAGAGGCAAAAACATTCAGTACTTC. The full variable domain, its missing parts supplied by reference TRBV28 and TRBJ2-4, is DVKVTQSSRYLVKRTGEKVFLECVQDMDHENMFWYRQDPGLGLRLIYFSYDVKMKEKGDIPEGYSVSREKKERFSLILESASTNQTSMYLCASSFRTSGRGKNIQYFGAGTRLSVL.

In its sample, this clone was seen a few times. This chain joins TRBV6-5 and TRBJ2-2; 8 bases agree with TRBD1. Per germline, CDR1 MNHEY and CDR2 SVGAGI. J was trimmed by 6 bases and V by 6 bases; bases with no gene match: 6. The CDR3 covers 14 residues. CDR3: CASRTGEIAGELFF. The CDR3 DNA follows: TGTGCCAGCAGGACAGGGGAAATAGCCGGGGAGCTGTTTTTT.

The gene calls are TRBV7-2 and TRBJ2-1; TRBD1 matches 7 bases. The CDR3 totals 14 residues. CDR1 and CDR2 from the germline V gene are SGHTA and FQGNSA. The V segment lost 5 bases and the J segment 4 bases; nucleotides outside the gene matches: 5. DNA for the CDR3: TGTGCCAGCAGCAAAGACAGGGCTTACAATGAGCAGTTCTTC. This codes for CASSKDRAYNEQFF.

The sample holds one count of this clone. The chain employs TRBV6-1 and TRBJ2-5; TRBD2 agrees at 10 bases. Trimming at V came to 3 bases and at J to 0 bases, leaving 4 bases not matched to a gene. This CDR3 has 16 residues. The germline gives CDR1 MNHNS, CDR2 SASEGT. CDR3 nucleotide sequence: TGTGCCAGCAGTGAGGGGACTAGCGTGTACCAAGAGACCCAGTACTTC. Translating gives CASSEGTSVYQETQYF.

CDR3 loop: CASSLVGVETQYF. The CDR3 coding sequence is TGTGCCAGCTCCCTAGTCGGGGTTGAGACCCAGTACTTC. The chain has TRBV18 and TRBJ2-5, with D perhaps matching TRBD2 (5 bases). The CDR3 has 13 amino acids. The V gene's germline CDR1 is KGHSH and CDR2 LQKENI. V was clipped by 6 bases and J by 5 bases, with 13 bases between them.

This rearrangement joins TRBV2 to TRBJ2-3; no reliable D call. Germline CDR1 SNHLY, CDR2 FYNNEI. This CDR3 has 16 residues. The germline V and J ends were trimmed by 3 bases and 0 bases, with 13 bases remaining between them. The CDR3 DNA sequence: TGTGCCAGCAGTGATGTGAGGCGAACCAGCACAGATACGCAGTATTTT. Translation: CASSDVRRTSTDTQYF.

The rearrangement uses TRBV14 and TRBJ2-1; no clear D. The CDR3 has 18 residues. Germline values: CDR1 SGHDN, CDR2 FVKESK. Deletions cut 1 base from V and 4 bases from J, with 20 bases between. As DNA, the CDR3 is TGTGCCAGCAGCCAAGGACCTCGAGGTGGGAAAAGGTACAATGAGCAGTTCTTC. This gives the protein CASSQGPRGGKRYNEQFF.